The 3 T cell receptor beta chains reported below all come from one sample, sequenced in a study of cytomegalovirus exposure and HLA in healthy donors (dated by TCRdb to the late 2010s). The receptor library was made with the immunoSEQ multiplex PCR assay. For the multiplex PCR, a mixture combining 60 forward primers for TCR Vbeta segments and 13 reverse primers for TCR Jbeta segments was used. TCRdb provides this immuneACCESS table in a form limited to in-frame rearrangements. Some clones are lacking; in checked studies, under half of them reflect an unresolved V gene, and why the rest are absent is not known. The data table for this sample lists over 120,000 clones. Clones ranked in the top ten supply 0.9% to 1% of the sample. The specimen was PBMCs. The receptors were gathered from a male donor in good health and CMV-seronegative.

The chain couples TRBV6-1 to TRBJ2-7; TRBD2 agrees at 8 bases. The J segment lost 3 bases and the V segment lost 6 bases, leaving 10 bases of the junction unmatched. CDR3 length: 15 residues. Germline CDR1 reads MNHNS; CDR2 reads SASEGT. The CDR3 DNA follows: TGTGCCAGCAGAAAGACCGGGACTAGATTCTACGAGCAGTACTTC. It specifies CASRKTGTRFYEQYF.

This chain uses TRBV30 with TRBJ2-1, with TRBD2 matching 12 bases. Germline lookup yields CDR1 GTSNPN and CDR2 SVGIG (reference sequence). V was pared by 0 bases and J by 9 bases, with 12 bases of the junction left unmatched. This CDR3 has 17 amino acids. DNA for the CDR3: TGTGCCTGGAGTGTACTTCTGACTAGCGGGAGAGGAATTGAGCAGTTCTTC. Amino acids: CAWSVLLTSGRGIEQFF.

This chain joins TRBV30 and TRBJ2-6; TRBD1 might be the D (5 bases). V lost 0 bases, J lost 0 bases, and 12 bases lay in between. Looked up from germline, CDR1 is GTSNPN and CDR2 is SVGIG (reference sequence). The CDR3 sequence is 17 residues long. The CDR3 loop reads CAWSVIRVSSGANVLTF. CDR3 DNA: TGTGCCTGGAGTGTCATCAGGGTCTCCTCTGGGGCCAACGTCCTGACTTTC.